Following are 16 T cell receptor beta chains from one sample sequenced in a study of cytomegalovirus exposure and HLA in healthy donors. The PCR used 60 Vbeta and 13 Jbeta primers. Measured with immunoSEQ multiplex PCR; TCRdb has only the in-frame clones, and not every one. The table for this sample gives 90,000 to 100,000 clones. The sample was PBMCs. All receptors derive from a woman in her 30s in good health and CMV-seronegative.

V gene TRBV2 combines with J gene TRBJ2-7; TRBD2 aligns across 11 bases. J was trimmed by 3 bases and V by 6 bases; bases with no gene match: 7. This CDR3 region has 15 residues. Looked up from germline, CDR1 is SNHLY and CDR2 is FYNNEI. The CDR3, as DNA: TGTGCCAGCAGGGATACTAGCGGGAGCATCTACGAGCAGTACTTC. It translates to CASRDTSGSIYEQYF.

The CDR3 sequence: CAWEDSLAKNIQYF. The CDR3 nucleotides read TGTGCCTGGGAGGACAGTCTAGCCAAAAACATTCAGTACTTC. The V call is TRBV30, the J call TRBJ2-4; maybe TRBD1 (6 bases). The CDR3 has 14 residues. Trimming took off 5 bases at V and 0 bases at J, with 11 bases between the two ends. CDR1 GTSNPN and CDR2 SVGIG come from the germline V gene (reference sequence).

The genes are TRBV7-2 and TRBJ1-2, with no clear D. The CDR3 runs 12 residues. V was cut by 5 bases and J by 8 bases, with 12 bases left in between. Germline CDR1 SGHTA, CDR2 FQGNSA. CDR3 protein: CASSPHRGGYTF. The CDR3 DNA follows: TGTGCCAGCAGCCCGCACCGAGGGGGCTACACCTTC.

The chain has TRBV4-1 and TRBJ1-2, with a weak D call TRBD1 (5 bases). Germline-derived CDR1 and CDR2 are MGHRA and YSYEKL. The CDR3 is 13 amino acids. Deletions cut 4 bases from V and 1 base from J, with 7 bases between. CDR3 amino acids: CASSLQVNYGYTF. The CDR3 bases are TGCGCCAGCAGCCTACAGGTTAACTATGGCTACACCTTC.

The chain couples TRBV5-6 to TRBJ2-5; weak D call: TRBD2 (6 bases). Germline V lookup: CDR1 SGHDT, CDR2 YYEEEE. The ends were cut back, 4 bases at V and 2 bases at J, with 21 bases in the middle. The CDR3 runs to 17 residues. The CDR3 protein is CASSPGGLGLVQETQYF. For the CDR3, the DNA is TGTGCCAGCAGCCCCGGGGGTCTGGGGTTGGTTCAAGAGACCCAGTACTTC.

V usage is TRBV28 and J usage is TRBJ2-2; 8 bases are shared with TRBD2. The germline CDR1 and CDR2 sequences are MDHEN and SYDVKM. The CDR3 is 17 amino acids. The V gene end was trimmed by 5 bases and the J gene end by 3 bases; junction bases not matched to a gene: 11. The CDR3 region is CASSTEGGGPHTGELFF. CDR3 in DNA: TGTGCCAGCAGTACCGAAGGCGGGGGGCCCCACACCGGGGAGCTGTTTTTT.

J is TRBJ1-1 and V is TRBV4-2, with D tentatively TRBD1 (5 bases). The CDR3 length is 12 residues. Germline CDR1 LGHNA, CDR2 YNFKEQ. Deletions cut 1 base from V and 10 bases from J, with 10 bases between. This chain's CDR3 is CASSQAGRGAFF. The DNA for the CDR3 is TGTGCCAGCAGCCAAGCGGGTAGGGGAGCTTTCTTT.

The chain employs TRBV19 and TRBJ1-5, with 9 bases matching TRBD1. The CDR3 is made up of 16 amino acids. Germline V CDR1 and CDR2: LNHDA, SQIVND (reference sequence). V lost 6 bases and J lost 0; bases outside the gene matches: 6. CDR3 region: CASRTGGRYSNQPQHF. DNA for the CDR3: TGTGCCAGTAGAACAGGGGGCCGATATAGCAATCAGCCCCAGCATTTT.

CDR3 nucleotides: TGTGCCAGCATGATAGACAGAAGTTACTACGAGCAGTACTTC. Translating it yields CASMIDRSYYEQYF. J is TRBJ2-7 and V is TRBV6-1, with a weak D call TRBD1 (5 bases). The CDR3 has 14 amino acids. V lost 7 bases, J lost 3 bases, and 16 bases lay in between. Germline values: CDR1 MNHNS, CDR2 SASEGT.

This chain connects TRBV25-1 to TRBJ1-4; TRBD1 matches at 8 bases. V lost 8 bases and J lost 5; bases outside the gene matches: 4. The germline V gene encodes CDR1 MGHDK and CDR2 SYGVNS. CDR3 length: 13 residues. The CDR3 bases are TGTGCCAGCGTCGGGACAGGAAATGAAAAACTGTTTTTT. Translated: CASVGTGNEKLFF. Based on the CDR3 plus reference TRBV25-1 and TRBJ1-4, the full variable domain is EADIYQTPRYLVIGTGKKITLECSQTMGHDKMYWYQQDPGMELHLIHYSYGVNSTEKGDLSSESTVSRIRTEHFPLTLESARPSHTSQYLCASVGTGNEKLFFGSGTQLSVL.

This rearrangement joins TRBV4-2 to TRBJ2-7; possibly TRBD2 for D (5 bases). Germline values: CDR1 LGHNA, CDR2 YNFKEQ. The CDR3 runs to 15 residues. Trimming cost V 2 bases and J 4 bases, with 15 bases left between them. In DNA, the CDR3 is TGTGCCAGCAGCCAACAAGGGTCAAGCGGTTACGAGCAGTACTTC. Protein: CASSQQGSSGYEQYF.

Turning to this clone: Other DNA sequences in this sample translate to the same CDR3. This rearrangement joins TRBV11-3 to TRBJ2-7; D is unresolved. Trimming took 1 base from V and 0 from J, leaving 10 bases between them. The CDR3 has 15 residues. Germline CDR1 reads SGHNT; CDR2 reads YENEEA. In DNA form, the CDR3 reads TGTGCCAGCAGCTTAGGCGGTGGTAGCTCCTACGAGCAGTACTTC. Residues: CASSLGGGSSYEQYF.

The V and J genes are TRBV28 and TRBJ1-6; D uncertain. The CDR3 runs to 16 residues. Trimming took 5 bases from V and 9 from J, leaving 20 bases between them. Germline CDR1 MDHEN, CDR2 SYDVKM. CDR3 DNA sequence: TGTGCCAGCAGTAATTACCGGGCCCCGCGGGGTTCACCCCTCCACTTT. Protein: CASSNYRAPRGSPLHF.

V usage is TRBV10-3 and J usage is TRBJ2-2; 10 bases align to TRBD1. V lost 0 bases and J lost 1; bases outside the gene matches: 11. Germline V gene sequence: CDR1 ENHRY, CDR2 SYGVKD. CDR3 length: 20 residues. DNA of the CDR3: TGTGCCATCAGTGAGTCCCCGGGACAGGGGCCCCCACTGAACACCGGGGAGCTGTTTTTT. This encodes CAISESPGQGPPLNTGELFF.

This chain uses TRBV27 with TRBJ1-1; D is uncertain. The V end lost 5 bases, the J end lost 6 bases, and 16 bases lay between the germline ends. Germline V gene sequence: CDR1 MNHEY, CDR2 SMNVEV (reference sequence). The CDR3 is made up of 14 amino acids. CDR3 coding DNA: TGTGCCAGCAGTATACCGGGTTTCGAGGCTGAAGCTTTCTTT. As protein: CASSIPGFEAEAFF.

V is TRBV5-8 and J is TRBJ1-5; 9 bases are shared with TRBD1. The CDR3 is 13 residues long. V gave up 5 bases and J gave up 5 bases; unmatched junction bases: 2. Germline lookup yields CDR1 SGHTS and CDR2 YDEGEE. The CDR3, as DNA: TGTGCCAGCAGTCGGGACAGGGATCAGCCCCAGCATTTT. Protein sequence: CASSRDRDQPQHF.